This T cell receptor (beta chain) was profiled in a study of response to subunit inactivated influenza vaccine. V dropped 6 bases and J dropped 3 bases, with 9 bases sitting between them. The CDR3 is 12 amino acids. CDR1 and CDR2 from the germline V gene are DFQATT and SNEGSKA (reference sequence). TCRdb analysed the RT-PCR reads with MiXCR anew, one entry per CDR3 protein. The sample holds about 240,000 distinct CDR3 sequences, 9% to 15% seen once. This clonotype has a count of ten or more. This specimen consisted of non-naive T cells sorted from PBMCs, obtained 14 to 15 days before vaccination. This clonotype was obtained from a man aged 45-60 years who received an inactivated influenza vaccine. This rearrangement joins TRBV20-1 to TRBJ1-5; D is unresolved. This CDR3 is CSAQEPNQPQHF. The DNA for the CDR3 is TGCAGTGCCCAGGAGCCCAATCAGCCCCAGCATTTT.